The clone carrying this T cell receptor beta chain appeared once. Reverse transcription of 0.5 to 1 ug RNA was performed with random hexamers. TCRdb fed the immunoSEQ multiplex PCR reads into MiXCR, producing one record per CDR3 protein. There are approximately 150,000 distinct CDR3 sequences in the sample; approximately 94% occur only once, and 0.08% to 0.095% lies in the top ten. TCR beta sequencing was performed on blood CD8+ and CD4+ T cells. In contrast to the negatively isolated CD8+ and CD4+ T cells, TEMRA cells were FACS-enriched. This entry comes from a study of CD8 T cells in Susac syndrome. The CDR3 spans 18 residues. CDR1 and CDR2 from the germline V gene are MGHRA and YSYEKL. V lost 4 bases to trimming and J lost 9 bases; unmatched junction nucleotides: 16.

This clonotype originated in a human donor with multiple sclerosis. Sequenced input: CD4+ T cells from PBMCs. The chain combines TRBV4-1 with TRBJ2-2; 11 nucleotides line up with TRBD2. The CDR3 DNA follows: TGCGCCAGCAGCCTGTCGATAGCGGGAGGGCCCTCAACCAGGGAGCTGTTTTTT. It codes for CASSLSIAGGPSTRELFF.